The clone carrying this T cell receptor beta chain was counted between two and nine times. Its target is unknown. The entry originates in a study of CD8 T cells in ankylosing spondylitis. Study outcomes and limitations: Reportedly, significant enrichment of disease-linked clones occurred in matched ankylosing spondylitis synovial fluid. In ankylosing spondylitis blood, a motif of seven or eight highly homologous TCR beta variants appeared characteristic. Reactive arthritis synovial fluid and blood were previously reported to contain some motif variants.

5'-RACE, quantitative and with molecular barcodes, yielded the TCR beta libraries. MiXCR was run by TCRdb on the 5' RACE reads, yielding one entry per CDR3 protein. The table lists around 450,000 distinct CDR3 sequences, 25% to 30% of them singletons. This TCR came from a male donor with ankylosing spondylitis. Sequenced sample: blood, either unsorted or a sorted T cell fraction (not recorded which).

CDR3 amino acids: CASSLLAAEQYF. In nucleotides, the CDR3 is TGCGCCAGCAGTCTACTAGCGGCCGAGCAGTACTTC. This chain joins TRBV5-1 and TRBJ2-7; 8 positions match TRBD2. This CDR3 comprises 12 residues. The germline V gene encodes CDR1 SGHRS and CDR2 YFSETQ. The V gene end was trimmed by 5 bases and the J gene end by 6 bases; junction bases not matched to a gene: 4.